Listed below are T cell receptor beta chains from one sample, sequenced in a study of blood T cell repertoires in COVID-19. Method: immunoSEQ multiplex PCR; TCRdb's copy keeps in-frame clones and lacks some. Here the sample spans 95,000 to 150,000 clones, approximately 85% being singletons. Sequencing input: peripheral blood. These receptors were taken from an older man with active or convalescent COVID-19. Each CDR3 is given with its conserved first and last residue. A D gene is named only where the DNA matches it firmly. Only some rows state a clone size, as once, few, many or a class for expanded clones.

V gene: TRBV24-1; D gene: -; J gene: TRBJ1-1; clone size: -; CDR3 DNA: TGTGCCACCAGTGATTCGGGCACTGAAGCTTTCTTT; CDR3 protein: CATSDSGTEAFF
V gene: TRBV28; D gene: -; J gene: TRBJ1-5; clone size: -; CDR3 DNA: TGTGCCAGCAGTCGTTACAGGGCTTCTGGCAATCAGCCCCAGCATTTT; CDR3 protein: CASSRYRASGNQPQHF
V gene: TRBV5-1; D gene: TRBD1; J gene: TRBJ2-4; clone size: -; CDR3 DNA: TGCGCCAGCAGCCGAGGACAGGGAGAAAACATTCAGTACTTC; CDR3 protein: CASSRGQGENIQYF
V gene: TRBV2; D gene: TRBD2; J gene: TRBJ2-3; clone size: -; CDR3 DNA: TGTGCCACGACTAGCTTCCCAGATACGCAGTATTTT; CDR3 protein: CATTSFPDTQYF
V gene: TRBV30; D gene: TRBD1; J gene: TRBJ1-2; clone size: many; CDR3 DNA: TGTGCCTGGAGTCGTATGACAGGGACCTATGGCTACACCTTC; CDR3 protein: CAWSRMTGTYGYTF
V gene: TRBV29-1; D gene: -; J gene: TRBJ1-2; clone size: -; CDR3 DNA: TGCAGCGTTGCGAGACCTTCGGGCTATGGCTACACCTTC; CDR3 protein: CSVARPSGYGYTF
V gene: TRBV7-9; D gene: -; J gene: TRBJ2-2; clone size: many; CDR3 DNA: TGTGCCAGCAGCTTCGGGACAACCGGGGAGCTGTTTTTT; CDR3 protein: CASSFGTTGELFF
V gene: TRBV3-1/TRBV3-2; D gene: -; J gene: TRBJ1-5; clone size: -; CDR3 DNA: TGTGCCAGCAGCCAAAGCCGTCACCCCGTCGAGCCCCAGCATTTT; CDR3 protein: CASSQSRHPVEPQHF
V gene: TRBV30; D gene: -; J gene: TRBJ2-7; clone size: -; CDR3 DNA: TGTGCCTGGAGCCAACTGGAGCAGTACTTC; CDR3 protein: CAWSQLEQYF
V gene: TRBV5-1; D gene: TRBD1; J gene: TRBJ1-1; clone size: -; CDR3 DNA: TGCGCCAGCAGCCGGGACAGGGGACTTAACACTGAAGCTTTCTTT; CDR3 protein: CASSRDRGLNTEAFF
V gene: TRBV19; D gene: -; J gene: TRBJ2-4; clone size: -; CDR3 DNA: TGTGCCAGTAAAGGTAGCACCTCCTATTTGTGGTACTTC; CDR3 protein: CASKGSTSYLWYF
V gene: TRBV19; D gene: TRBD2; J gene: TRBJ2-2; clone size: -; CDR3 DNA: TGTGCCAGTAACAGCGGGAGGGCCCACACCGGGGAGCTGTTTTTT; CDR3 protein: CASNSGRAHTGELFF
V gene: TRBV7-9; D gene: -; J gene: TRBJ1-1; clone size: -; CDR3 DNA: TGTGCCAGCAGCTTCGGGAACACTGAAGCTTTCTTT; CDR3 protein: CASSFGNTEAFF
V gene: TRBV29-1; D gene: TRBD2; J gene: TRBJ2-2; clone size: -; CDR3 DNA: TGCAGCGTTGAGCGGGGGGCACACGGGGAGCTGTTTTTT; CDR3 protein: CSVERGAHGELFF
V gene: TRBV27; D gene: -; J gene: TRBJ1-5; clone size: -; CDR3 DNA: TGTGCCAGCAGTTTATCCGGGAACCAGCCCCAGCATTTT; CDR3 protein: CASSLSGNQPQHF
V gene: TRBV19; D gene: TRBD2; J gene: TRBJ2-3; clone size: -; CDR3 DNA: TGTGCCAGTTCTAGACTGACTAGCGGGAGAGGTACAGATACGCAGTATTTT; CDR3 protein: CASSRLTSGRGTDTQYF
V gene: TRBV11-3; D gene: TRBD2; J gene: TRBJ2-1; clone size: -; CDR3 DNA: TGTGCCAGCAGCCATACCCCCGGGACTAGCGGGAGGGCCTACAATGAGCAGTTCTTC; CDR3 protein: CASSHTPGTSGRAYNEQFF
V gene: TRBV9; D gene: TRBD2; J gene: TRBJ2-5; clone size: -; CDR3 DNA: TGTGCCAGCCAAAAAAGCGGGAGCGCTCGGGAGACCCAGTACTTC; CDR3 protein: CASQKSGSARETQYF
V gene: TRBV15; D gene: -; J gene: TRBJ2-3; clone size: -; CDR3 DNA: TGTGCCACCAGCAGAGACCGGACAGCCCTCACAGATACGCAGTATTTT; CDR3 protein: CATSRDRTALTDTQYF
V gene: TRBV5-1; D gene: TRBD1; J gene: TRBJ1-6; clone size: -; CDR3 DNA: TGCGCCAGCAACTCGACCGGGACAGGGGGATCACCCCTCCACTTT; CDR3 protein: CASNSTGTGGSPLHF
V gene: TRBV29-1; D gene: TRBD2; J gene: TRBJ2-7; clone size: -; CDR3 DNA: TGCAGTGGACTAGCGGGAGTCAACGAGCAGTACTTC; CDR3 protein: CSGLAGVNEQYF
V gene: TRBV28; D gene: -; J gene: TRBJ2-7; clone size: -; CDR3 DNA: TGTGCCAGCAGTTTGAACAGGGCCTACGAGCAGTACTTC; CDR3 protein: CASSLNRAYEQYF
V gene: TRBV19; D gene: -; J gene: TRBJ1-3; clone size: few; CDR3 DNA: TGTGCCAGTAGTCCTCGCAGGAACACCATATATTTT; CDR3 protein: CASSPRRNTIYF
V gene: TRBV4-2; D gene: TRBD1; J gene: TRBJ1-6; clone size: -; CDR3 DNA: TGTGCCAGCAGCCAAGGGGGGGACAGGGACGGTTCACCCCTCCACTTT; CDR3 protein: CASSQGGDRDGSPLHF
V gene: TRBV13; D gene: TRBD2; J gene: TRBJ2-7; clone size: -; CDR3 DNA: TGTGCCAGCAGCTTACCCCCTAGCGGGAGGCTCTACGAGCAGTACTTC; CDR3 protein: CASSLPPSGRLYEQYF
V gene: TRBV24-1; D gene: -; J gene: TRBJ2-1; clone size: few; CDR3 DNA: TGTGCCACCAGTGAATCAACGACATCCAGCTCCTACAATGAGCAGTTCTTC; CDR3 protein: CATSESTTSSSYNEQFF
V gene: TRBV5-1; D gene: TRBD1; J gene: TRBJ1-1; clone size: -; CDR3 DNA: TGCGCCAGCAGCGAGACAGGGGGCACGAACACTGAAGCTTTCTTT; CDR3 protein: CASSETGGTNTEAFF